This T cell receptor (beta chain) comes out of a study of blood T cell repertoires in COVID-19. Profiled with immunoSEQ multiplex PCR; TCRdb holds only in-frame clones, not every one. The table records tens of thousands of clones, around 89% of them present only once. The ends were cut back, 0 bases at V and 2 bases at J, with 8 bases in the middle. Germline CDR1 SGDLS, CDR2 YYNGEE. CDR3 size: 14 residues. The material sequenced was peripheral blood. The chain combines TRBV9 with TRBJ1-2; D is undetermined. The receptor was isolated from a middle-aged man with COVID-19, enrolled during active disease. The CDR3 reads CASSVVGGNYGYTF. The CDR3, as DNA: TGTGCCAGCAGCGTAGTTGGAGGGAACTATGGCTACACCTTC.